This TCR beta chain was obtained from a study of identifying expanded T cells in peripheral blood. Generated by immunoSEQ multiplex PCR, the TCRdb table keeps only in-frame clones and is missing some. The data show approximately 130,000 clones, around four fifths seen once. The CDR3 extends over 18 amino acids. CDR1 MGHDK and CDR2 SYGVNS come from the germline V gene. V was clipped by 1 base and J by 4 bases; unmatched bases: 14. This receptor was taken from a person aged 18 to 75 in good health. The chain combines TRBV25-1 with TRBJ1-2, with TRBD1 matching 8 bases. Sequenced material: blood. CDR3: CASSEWGTGRGQGYGYTF. CDR3 sequence (DNA): TGTGCCAGCAGTGAATGGGGGACAGGAAGGGGGCAAGGCTATGGCTACACCTTC.